One sample yielded the 25 T cell receptor beta chains listed below, sequenced in a study of cytomegalovirus exposure and HLA in healthy donors listed by TCRdb under 2017. The library was built by means of the immunoSEQ multiplex PCR assay. A mixture of 60 forward primers for TCR Vbeta segments and 13 reverse primers for TCR Jbeta segments was used in the multiplex PCR. Held by TCRdb, this immuneACCESS table contains in-frame sequences only and omits some clones. Under half of the omission traces to an unresolved V gene where checked; the cause of the rest is unknown. Counted in this sample were more than 100,000 clones; 50% to 75% of them appeared once. Jointly, the top ten make up under 2.5% of the sample. Material for sequencing was PBMCs. These receptors were obtained from a woman aged 40 to 55 in good health and CMV-seronegative.

This chain uses TRBV7-2 with TRBJ2-3, with 7 bases that match TRBD1. V lost 5 bases to trimming and J lost 2 bases; unmatched junction nucleotides: 7. From germline, CDR1 is SGHTA and CDR2 FQGNSA. The CDR3 is made up of 15 amino acids. CDR3 nucleotides: TGTGCCAGCAGCATACAGGGGTGGGACACAGATACGCAGTATTTT. Translation gives CASSIQGWDTDTQYF.

The rearrangement links TRBV9 to TRBJ1-3, with D unclear. V shed 4 bases and J shed 0 bases, with 11 bases lying between them. This CDR3 is 15 amino acids long. Germline values: CDR1 SGDLS, CDR2 YYNGEE. This chain's CDR3 is CASSPGRGSGNTIYF. DNA for the CDR3: TGTGCCAGCAGCCCCGGGAGAGGCTCTGGAAACACCATATATTTT.

Written as DNA, the CDR3 is TGTGCCATCAGTGAGAGCAGGGGGGTGGAGACCCAGTACTTC. This gives the protein CAISESRGVETQYF. The V and J genes are TRBV10-3 and TRBJ2-5; a weak D match, TRBD1 (7 bases). The CDR3 spans 14 residues. Germline V gives CDR1 ENHRY, CDR2 SYGVKD. Trimming removed 2 bases from V and 5 bases from J, with 12 bases in between.

The rearrangement joins TRBV5-1 to TRBJ2-1, with 15 bases lining up with TRBD2. Germline loops: CDR1 SGHRS, CDR2 YFSETQ. The CDR3 consists of 15 residues. Trimming took 4 bases from V and 7 from J; bases not matched to a gene: 3. Written as DNA, the CDR3 is TGCGCCAGCAGCGCGGGACTAGCGGGGGGAAATGAGCAGTTCTTC. It specifies CASSAGLAGGNEQFF.

The genes are TRBV7-2 and TRBJ2-1; TRBD1 agrees at 8 bases. CDR1 and CDR2 from the germline V gene are SGHTA and FQGNSA. Germline trimming cut 1 base from V and 8 bases from J; bases unmatched to any gene: 4. This CDR3 contains 14 residues. The CDR3 region has the DNA TGTGCCAGCAGCTTAGGGACAGGGAGCGATGAGCAGTTCTTC. Translation: CASSLGTGSDEQFF. Based on the CDR3 plus reference TRBV7-2 and TRBJ2-1, the full variable domain is GAGVSQSPSNKVTEKGKDVELRCDPISGHTALYWYRQSLGQGLEFLIYFQGNSAPDKSGLPSDRFSAERTGGSVSTLTIQRTQQEDSAVYLCASSLGTGSDEQFFGPGTRLTVL.

V usage is TRBV7-8 and J usage is TRBJ2-1, with 11 bases lining up with TRBD2. Germline lookup yields CDR1 SGHVS and CDR2 FQNEAQ. This CDR3 has 14 amino acids. Losses at the gene ends were 5 bases for V and 7 bases for J; bases not matched to a gene: 4. The CDR3 DNA sequence: TGTGCCAGCAGCAAGACTAGCGGGGAGAATGAGCAGTTCTTC. It codes for CASSKTSGENEQFF.

This clone turned up a few times. The gene calls are TRBV4-1 and TRBJ2-4, with D possibly matching TRBD1 (5 bases). Germline-derived CDR1 and CDR2 are MGHRA and YSYEKL. V lost 4 bases to trimming and J lost 3 bases, with 13 bases between them. The CDR3 totals 15 residues. CDR3: CASSPLTRGKNIQYF. The CDR3 DNA is TGCGCCAGCAGCCCCCTTACAAGGGGCAAAAACATTCAGTACTTC.

This chain joins TRBV11-2 and TRBJ1-6, with a possible D match to TRBD1 (5 bases). Germline V gives CDR1 SGHAT, CDR2 FQNNGV. Trimming pared 2 bases from V and 2 bases from J, leaving 10 bases between. CDR3 size: 16 residues. The CDR3 coding sequence is TGTGCCAGCAGCTTAACGGGGGGTACCTATAATTCACCCCTCCACTTT. This gives the protein CASSLTGGTYNSPLHF.

This chain uses TRBV5-1 with TRBJ2-3; tentatively, D is TRBD1 (5 bases). This CDR3 is 15 amino acids long. The germline V gene encodes CDR1 SGHRS and CDR2 YFSETQ. The V and J ends lost 4 bases and 3 bases respectively, with 15 bases between them. CDR3: CASSVWGAETDTQYF. Here the CDR3 DNA reads TGCGCCAGCAGCGTTTGGGGCGCGGAGACAGATACGCAGTATTTT.

The chain employs TRBV9 and TRBJ2-2, with 7 positions matching TRBD2. Per germline, CDR1 SGDLS and CDR2 YYNGEE. V lost 3 bases and J lost 0; bases outside the gene matches: 8. The CDR3 is 17 residues long. The CDR3 here is CASSGRETSTNTGELFF. CDR3 DNA: TGTGCCAGCAGCGGGAGAGAGACTAGCACGAACACCGGGGAGCTGTTTTTT.

The V and J genes are TRBV6-1 and TRBJ2-7; perhaps TRBD2 as D (7 bases). V dropped 8 bases and J dropped 3 bases, with 14 bases sitting between them. CDR1 and CDR2 (germline): MNHNS, SASEGT. This CDR3 is built from 13 residues. CDR3 amino acids: CASYLGGGYEQYF. CDR3 sequence (DNA): TGTGCCAGCTACTTGGGAGGGGGCTACGAGCAGTACTTC.

This clone was detected a few times. The V and J genes are TRBV28 and TRBJ1-1, with a possible D match to TRBD1 (6 bases). The V gene's germline CDR1 is MDHEN and CDR2 SYDVKM. The CDR3 length is 14 residues. The germline V and J ends were trimmed by 7 bases and 4 bases, with 16 bases remaining between them. The CDR3 here is CASTPAQGTTEAFF. As DNA, the CDR3 is TGTGCCAGCACCCCTGCTCAGGGGACCACTGAAGCTTTCTTT.

This clone was recorded only once. This chain uses TRBV18 with TRBJ2-7; 7 bases are a match to TRBD1. CDR3 length: 16 amino acids. Germline lookup yields CDR1 KGHSH and CDR2 LQKENI. J lost 4 bases, V lost 4 bases, and 13 bases had no gene match. This chain's CDR3 is CASSLPPRQGRYEQYF. In DNA, the CDR3 is TGTGCCAGCTCACTCCCCCCAAGACAGGGAAGGTACGAGCAGTACTTC.

J is TRBJ1-2 and V is TRBV2, with 8 bases fitting TRBD1. Germline assignment: CDR1 SNHLY and CDR2 FYNNEI. V lost 1 base and J lost 7; bases outside the gene matches: 5. The CDR3 spans 14 residues. The CDR3 loop is CASSEEGQVAGYTF. DNA of the CDR3: TGTGCCAGCAGTGAAGAGGGACAGGTGGCTGGCTACACCTTC.

This clone was picked up a small number of times. The chain combines TRBV2 with TRBJ1-2; D may be TRBD1 (5 bases). The CDR3 is made up of 13 amino acids. CDR1 is SNHLY and CDR2 is FYNNEI in the germline V gene. The V and J ends lost 3 bases and 7 bases respectively, with 12 bases between them. The CDR3 protein is CASSEAGLSGYTF. The CDR3 DNA sequence: TGTGCCAGCAGTGAGGCAGGGTTAAGTGGCTACACCTTC.

This chain uses TRBV28 with TRBJ2-7; D ambiguous. V lost 6 bases and J lost 7, with 16 bases in between. Germline CDR1 reads MDHEN; CDR2 reads SYDVKM. The CDR3 loop spans 13 amino acids. This CDR3 is CASRNLQPPEQYF. In DNA, the CDR3 is TGTGCCAGCAGAAACCTACAGCCGCCGGAGCAGTACTTC. Drawing the rest from reference TRBV28 and TRBJ2-7, the complete variable domain is DVKVTQSSRYLVKRTGEKVFLECVQDMDHENMFWYRQDPGLGLRLIYFSYDVKMKEKGDIPEGYSVSREKKERFSLILESASTNQTSMYLCASRNLQPPEQYFGPGTRLTVT.

This clone showed up just a few times. The chain carries TRBV10-1 and TRBJ2-2, with 10 bases matching TRBD2. CDR1 and CDR2 (germline): WNHNN, SYGVQD (reference sequence). Trimming removed 9 bases from V and 2 bases from J; junction bases left unmatched: 9. CDR3 size: 16 residues. The CDR3 DNA is TGCGCCAGTAGCTCGCTAGCGGGGGCTAACACCGGGGAGCTGTTTTTT. The encoded protein is CASSSLAGANTGELFF.

In nucleotides, the CDR3 is TGTGCCAGCAGCTTAGCCGCGACAGGGGTGTACACTGAAGCTTTCTTT. It yields the protein CASSLAATGVYTEAFF. The V and J genes are TRBV7-2 and TRBJ1-1; TRBD1 matches 8 bases. The germline V gene encodes CDR1 SGHTA and CDR2 FQGNSA. V lost 0 bases, J lost 3 bases, and 6 bases stayed unmatched. CDR3 length: 16 amino acids.

This clone was found once. This chain uses TRBV6-5 with TRBJ2-3; possible D gene TRBD1, 6 bases. The CDR3 covers 16 residues. V gave up 0 bases and J gave up 8 bases, with 18 bases separating them. Germline assignment: CDR1 MNHEY and CDR2 SVGAGI. In DNA, the CDR3 is TGTGCCAGCAGTTACTCGGGCAGGGGCTCTACCCGTACGCAGTATTTT. Its translation is CASSYSGRGSTRTQYF.

This chain uses TRBV7-8 with TRBJ2-1, with 8 bases aligning to TRBD1. With V trimmed by 3 bases and J by 8 bases, 3 bases remained unmatched. The V gene's germline CDR1 is SGHVS and CDR2 FQNEAQ. The CDR3 runs 13 residues. The CDR3 spells CASSLDRVDEQFF. CDR3 coding DNA: TGTGCCAGCAGCTTGGACAGGGTAGATGAGCAGTTCTTC.

The rearrangement uses TRBV19 and TRBJ1-2, with TRBD1 as a possible D gene (5 bases). The CDR3 consists of 15 residues. Germline loops: CDR1 LNHDA, CDR2 SQIVND (reference sequence). The V end lost 7 bases, the J end lost 4 bases, and 19 bases lay between the germline ends. As DNA, the CDR3 is TGTGCCAGTACCCATCCTATGGGGGGTAGCTATGGCTACACCTTC. Translating gives CASTHPMGGSYGYTF.

Of note for this clone: Germline and junction disagree at one end, which may indicate a read error. J is TRBJ1-2 and V is TRBV30; 7 bases are shared with TRBD1. CDR3 size: 13 residues. Germline-derived CDR1 and CDR2 are GTSNPN and SVGIG (reference sequence). The CDR3 nucleotides read TGTGCCCGGAGCCTACAGGGGAAGAATGGCTACACCTTC. Translating gives CARSLQGKNGYTF.

In its sample, this clone was seen a few times. The chain links TRBV28 to TRBJ1-6; 8 bases are a match to TRBD1. CDR1 MDHEN and CDR2 SYDVKM come from the germline V gene. The J segment lost 6 bases and the V segment lost 5 bases, leaving 12 bases of the junction unmatched. This CDR3 is 17 amino acids long. CDR3 sequence (DNA): TGTGCCAGCAGTCCTCCGGGACAGGTTAGGAGTAATTCACCCCTCCACTTT. This encodes CASSPPGQVRSNSPLHF.

The rearrangement uses TRBV11-2 and TRBJ2-1; D is unresolved. CDR1 and CDR2 from the germline V gene are SGHAT and FQNNGV. Trimming took 4 bases from V and 0 from J, leaving 10 bases between them. The CDR3 is made up of 15 amino acids. The CDR3 sequence: CASSSVTRSYNEQFF. CDR3 sequence (DNA): TGTGCCAGCAGCTCTGTCACGCGCTCCTACAATGAGCAGTTCTTC.

Concerning this clone itself: The same CDR3 is also encoded by other DNA sequences in this sample. The chain uses TRBV7-2 and TRBJ1-1; D is uncertain. Trimming took off 2 bases at V and 1 base at J, with 5 bases between the two ends. This CDR3 has 13 residues. CDR1 and CDR2 from the germline V gene are SGHTA and FQGNSA. CDR3 sequence (DNA): TGTGCCAGCAGCTTATCCCGGAACACTGAAGCTTTCTTT. This codes for CASSLSRNTEAFF.